This T cell receptor (beta chain) derives from a study of breast tumors, draining lymph nodes, adjacent tissues. Findings of the study overall: The data were judged consistent with most tumor T cells coming from lymph node and expanding in tumor. Tumor TCR diversity was below lymph nodes but above nontumor tissue. Data only fit, rather than demonstrated, lymph node origin of most tumor T cells. Luminal-like breast cancer showed significantly higher tumor–nontumor repertoire similarity than basal-like.

V lost 0 bases and J lost 1, with 12 bases in between. The V gene's germline CDR1 is WSHSY and CDR2 SAAADI. The CDR3 is 16 residues long. MiXCR, applied by TCRdb to the multiplex PCR reads, yields one record per CDR3 protein. Among about 60,000 distinct CDR3 sequences listed, roughly 57% were seen once. This clonotype turned up a few times. Its cognate antigen is unknown. The chain combines TRBV10-2 with TRBJ1-1; D is uncertain. The sequenced sample consisted of breast tumor tissue. The clonotype was recovered from a female donor with breast cancer. Some clones in this sample may be carry-over from other donors' samples. Here the CDR3 reads CASSESGFATNTEAFF. Written as DNA, the CDR3 is TGCGCCAGCAGTGAGTCAGGATTCGCTACGAACACTGAAGCTTTCTTT.